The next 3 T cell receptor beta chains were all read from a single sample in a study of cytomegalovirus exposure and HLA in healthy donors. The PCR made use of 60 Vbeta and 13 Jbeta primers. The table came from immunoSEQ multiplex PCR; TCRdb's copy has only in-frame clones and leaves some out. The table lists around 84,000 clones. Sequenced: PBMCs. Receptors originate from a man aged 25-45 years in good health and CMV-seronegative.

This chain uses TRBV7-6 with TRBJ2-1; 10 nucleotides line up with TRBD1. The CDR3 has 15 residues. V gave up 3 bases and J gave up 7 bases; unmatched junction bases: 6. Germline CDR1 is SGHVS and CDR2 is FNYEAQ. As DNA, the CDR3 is TGTGCCAGCAGCTTGACAGGGGGCAAATGGAATGAGCAGTTCTTC. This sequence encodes CASSLTGGKWNEQFF. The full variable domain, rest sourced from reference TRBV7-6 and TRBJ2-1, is GAGVSQSPRYKVTKRGQDVALRCDPISGHVSLYWYRQALGQGPEFLTYFNYEAQQDKSGLPNDRFSAERPEGSISTLTIQRTEQRDSAMYRCASSLTGGKWNEQFFGPGTRLTVL.

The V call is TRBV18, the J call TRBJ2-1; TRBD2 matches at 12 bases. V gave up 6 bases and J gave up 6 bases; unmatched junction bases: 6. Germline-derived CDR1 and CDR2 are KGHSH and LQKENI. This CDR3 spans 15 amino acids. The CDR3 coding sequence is TGTGCCAGCTCCCCTGGACTAGCGGGGACCAATGAGCAGTTCTTC. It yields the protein CASSPGLAGTNEQFF. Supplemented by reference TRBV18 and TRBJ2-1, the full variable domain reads NAGVMQNPRHLVRRRGQEARLRCSPMKGHSHVYWYRQLPEEGLKFMVYLQKENIIDESGMPKERFSAEFPKEGPSILRIQQVVRGDSAAYFCASSPGLAGTNEQFFGPGTRLTVL.

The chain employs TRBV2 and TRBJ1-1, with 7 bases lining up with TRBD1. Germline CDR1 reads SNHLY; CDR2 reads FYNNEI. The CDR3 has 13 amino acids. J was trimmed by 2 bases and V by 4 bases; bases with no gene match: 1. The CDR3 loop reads CASSGQGNTEAFF. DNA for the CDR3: TGTGCCAGCAGTGGACAGGGAAACACTGAAGCTTTCTTT.